Shown below are 17 T cell receptor beta chains from a single sample sequenced in a study of blood T cell repertoires in COVID-19. Sequencing was performed with immunoSEQ multiplex PCR; in TCRdb, only in-frame clones are kept and a portion is missing. The sample lists about 160,000 clones, about 80% occurring once. The sample was peripheral blood. Source of these receptors: a woman in her thirties or forties with COVID-19, enrolled during active disease.

The V and J genes are TRBV6-6 and TRBJ2-7; D is perhaps TRBD2 (6 bases). In germline, CDR1 is MNHNY, CDR2 SVGAGI (reference sequence). With 6 bases removed from V and 5 bases from J, the gap between germline ends came to 8 bases. The CDR3 length is 11 residues. The CDR3 sequence is CASRTRDEQYF. In DNA, the CDR3 is TGTGCCAGCAGGACTAGGGACGAGCAGTACTTC.

The chain carries TRBV6-2 or TRBV6-3 and TRBJ2-7, with TRBD1 as a possible D gene (6 bases). V was trimmed by 4 bases and J by 0 bases, leaving 10 bases between them. Germline V lookup: CDR1 MNHEY, CDR2 SVGEGT. The CDR3 length is 14 residues. The DNA of the CDR3 is TGTGCCAGCAGTTTGGGGGCGCACTCCTACGAGCAGTACTTC. Protein sequence: CASSLGAHSYEQYF.

The gene calls are TRBV12-3 or TRBV12-4 and TRBJ1-2, with 7 nucleotides matching TRBD1. This CDR3 spans 12 amino acids. With V trimmed by 8 bases and J by 4 bases, 4 bases remained unmatched. The CDR3 region is CASDRDSYGYTF. The CDR3, as DNA: TGTGCCAGCGACCGGGACAGCTATGGCTACACCTTC.

The rearrangement joins TRBV6-5 to TRBJ1-3; possibly TRBD1 for D (5 bases). The CDR3 is 14 amino acids. In germline, CDR1 is MNHEY, CDR2 SVGAGI. V lost 7 bases to trimming and J lost 0 bases, with 10 bases between them. In DNA, the CDR3 is TGTGCCAGCACCCCGACAGTCTCTGGAAACACCATATATTTT. Its protein product is CASTPTVSGNTIYF.

Here the CDR3 DNA reads TGTGCCATCAGCACGACAGGGAACTATGGCTACACCTTC. Amino acids: CAISTTGNYGYTF. V and J are TRBV10-3 and TRBJ1-2; 7 bases fit TRBD1. With V trimmed by 6 bases and J by 2 bases, 3 bases remained unmatched. CDR1 and CDR2 from the germline V gene are ENHRY and SYGVKD. The CDR3 is 13 amino acids.

The gene calls are TRBV5-4 and TRBJ1-1; D unresolved. CDR3 length: 15 amino acids. Germline values: CDR1 SGHNT, CDR2 YYREEE (reference sequence). V gave up 0 bases and J gave up 2 bases, with 11 bases separating them. The DNA of the CDR3 is TGTGCCAGCAGCTTGGTGAAGGAGGCCAACACTGAAGCTTTCTTT. Its protein product is CASSLVKEANTEAFF.

This clone appeared many times. The rearrangement links TRBV2 to TRBJ1-2; no clear D gene. V was clipped by 6 bases and J by 2 bases, with 13 bases between them. Germline CDR1 SNHLY, CDR2 FYNNEI. CDR3 length: 14 residues. CDR3 protein: CASRGYGGNYGYTF. The CDR3, as DNA: TGTGCCAGCAGAGGTTACGGCGGAAACTATGGCTACACCTTC.

The gene calls are TRBV7-8 and TRBJ2-1, with TRBD2 matching over 7 bases. V was clipped by 5 bases and J by 3 bases; unmatched bases: 10. Germline assignment: CDR1 SGHVS and CDR2 FQNEAQ. The CDR3 runs to 16 residues. This CDR3 reads CASSIRRDYLYNEQFF. As DNA, the CDR3 is TGTGCCAGCAGCATACGCCGGGACTACCTCTACAATGAGCAGTTCTTC.

The rearrangement joins TRBV4-1 to TRBJ2-1, with TRBD2 matching 8 bases. J gave up 6 bases and V 4 bases, and 11 bases lay outside the gene matches. The germline CDR1 and CDR2 sequences are MGHRA and YSYEKL. CDR3 length equals 16 residues. CDR3 loop: CASSLPRGGPGNEQFF. The CDR3 coding sequence is TGCGCCAGCAGCCTCCCACGGGGGGGGCCTGGCAATGAGCAGTTCTTC.

V gene TRBV6-1 combines with J gene TRBJ1-5; possibly TRBD1 for D (5 bases). Germline lookup yields CDR1 MNHNS and CDR2 SASEGT. The CDR3 is 13 amino acids. V was pared by 3 bases and J by 5 bases, with 8 bases between. This CDR3 reads CASSDREDQPQHF. CDR3 DNA sequence: TGTGCCAGCAGTGACAGGGAGGATCAGCCCCAGCATTTT.

J is TRBJ1-5 and V is TRBV3-1 (or the pseudogene TRBV3-2); no definite D call. V lost 3 bases and J 2 bases, leaving 8 bases between the germline ends. This CDR3 is built from 14 residues. Germline V CDR1 and CDR2: LGHDT, YNNKEL (reference sequence). CDR3: CASSQGVRNQPQHF. CDR3 nucleotide sequence: TGTGCCAGCAGCCAGGGAGTCCGCAATCAGCCCCAGCATTTT.

The chain employs TRBV19 and TRBJ2-2; unclear D gene. Germline V gives CDR1 LNHDA, CDR2 SQIVND (reference sequence). V lost 0 bases and J lost 1, with 6 bases in between. The CDR3 length is 15 residues. The CDR3, as DNA: TGTGCCAGTAGTATAGAGAACAGGAACACCGGGGAGCTGTTTTTT. Residues: CASSIENRNTGELFF.

Points on this clone: At one boundary the junction diverges from the germline segment, which might be a read error. The chain couples TRBV19 to TRBJ2-4; D possibly corresponds to TRBD1 (6 bases). The CDR3 has 14 amino acids. Germline CDR1 is LNHDA and CDR2 is SQIVND (reference sequence). The CDR3 sequence is CASSPWTAENIQYF. In DNA form, the CDR3 reads TGTGCCAGTAGTCCTTGGACAGCCGAAAACATTCAGTACTTC.

V gene TRBV5-1 combines with J gene TRBJ2-5; D is uncertain. V lost 0 bases and J 4 bases, leaving 7 bases between the germline ends. Per germline, CDR1 SGHRS and CDR2 YFSETQ. There are 13 residues in the CDR3. In DNA form, the CDR3 reads TGCGCCAGCAGCTTGGTAGCCCCAGAGACCCAGTACTTC. This sequence encodes CASSLVAPETQYF. The variable domain in full, completed from reference TRBV5-1 and TRBJ2-5, reads KAGVTQTPRYLIKTRGQQVTLSCSPISGHRSVSWYQQTPGQGLQFLFEYFSETQRNKGNFPGRFSGRQFSNSRSEMNVSTLELGDSALYLCASSLVAPETQYFGPGTRLLVL.

This chain joins TRBV13 and TRBJ2-3, with 10 bases lining up with TRBD1. The ends lost 0 bases at V and 4 bases at J; junction bases unmatched: 4. CDR1 and CDR2 (germline): PRHDT, FYEKMQ (reference sequence). The CDR3 runs 16 residues. The CDR3 sequence: CASSLGGTGVADTQYF. In DNA, the CDR3 is TGTGCCAGCAGCTTAGGCGGGACAGGGGTTGCAGATACGCAGTATTTT.

V and J are TRBV21-1 and TRBJ1-5; the table's D call, TRBD1, was not checked against the DNA. TRBV21-1 counts as a pseudogene. CDR3 length equals 17 residues. For the CDR3, the DNA is TGTGCCAGCAGCAAAGTATCAACAGATTATAGCAATCAGCCCCAGCATTTT. Its protein product is CASSKVSTDYSNQPQHF.

This chain connects TRBV27 to TRBJ1-1; D is undetermined. V lost 7 bases, J lost 7 bases, and 19 bases lay in between. Germline V gene lookup returns CDR1 MNHEY and CDR2 SMNVEV (reference sequence). The CDR3 extends over 14 amino acids. The chain's CDR3 is CASTPGRDWGEAFF. In nucleotides, the CDR3 is TGTGCCAGCACGCCCGGACGGGATTGGGGTGAAGCTTTCTTT.